This TCR beta chain is from a study of cytomegalovirus exposure and HLA in healthy donors. Primers for the PCR totalled 60 Vbeta and 13 Jbeta. The assay was immunoSEQ multiplex PCR, and TCRdb's table has in-frame clones only and misses some. The table has about 150,000 clones, over 75% seen once. Only one count was recorded for this clone. The source of this sequence is a woman aged 40 to 55 in good health and CMV-seronegative. The sample consisted of PBMCs.

The CDR3, as DNA: TGTGCCAGCAGTTTAGGAGGGGGCAAGAGTAGAGGAGAGCAGTACTTC. Translating it yields CASSLGGGKSRGEQYF. This sequence joins TRBV28 and TRBJ2-7, with a tentative D call TRBD1 (7 bases). V was shortened by 2 bases and J by 7 bases, with 21 bases between the two germline ends. The CDR3 covers 16 residues. The germline V gene encodes CDR1 MDHEN and CDR2 SYDVKM.